Listed here are 10 T cell receptor beta chains from one sample, sequenced in a study of human T cells and chemical hapten exposure. Time point in this sample: pre-sensitization, week 0. Treatment indicated: therapeutic diphenylcyclopropenone sensitization with weekly scalp DPC. TCRdb redid the calling of the RACE reads with MiXCR, one entry per CDR3 protein. The top ten hold less than 9% of the sample, which has a few hundred thousand distinct CDR3 sequences, about 5% seen once. The sequencing used whole blood, collected in connection with sensitization to the hapten diphenylcyclopropenone (DPC). The receptors shown here come from a woman aged 18-30 years with alopecia areata. Some clones in this sample may be carry-over from other donors' samples.

A few counts support this clonotype. At one end, the junction sequence differs from germline, possibly due to a read error. J is TRBJ2-1 and V is TRBV3-1; no clear D gene. The V gene's germline CDR1 is LGHDT and CDR2 YNNKEL (reference sequence). The CDR3 has 16 amino acids. CDR3 nucleotide sequence: TGTGCCAGCAGCTTAAGAAGATTATGGGGTGGCGATGAGCAGTCCTTC. Its translation: CASSLRRLWGGDEQSF.

This clonotype appeared many times. The chain employs TRBV6-5 and TRBJ1-5; D is perhaps TRBD1 (5 bases). The CDR3 has 15 residues. Trimming removed 0 bases at V and 1 base at J, with 7 bases between. From germline, CDR1 is MNHEY and CDR2 SVGAGI. Written as DNA, the CDR3 is TGTGCCAGCAGTTACTCTGGGGGAAGCAATCAGCCCCAGCATTTT. Amino acid sequence: CASSYSGGSNQPQHF.

The sample holds many counts of this clonotype. V gene TRBV27 combines with J gene TRBJ1-1; the match to TRBD1 covers 10 bases. The V and J ends lost 3 bases and 4 bases, in that order; junction bases with no gene match: 5. The CDR3 is made up of 15 amino acids. Germline V lookup: CDR1 MNHEY, CDR2 SMNVEV (reference sequence). CDR3 loop: CASSLAGQGTTEAFF. As DNA, the CDR3 is TGTGCCAGCAGTTTGGCGGGACAGGGGACCACTGAAGCTTTCTTT.

CDR3 protein: CATSPGQATRGPGNTIYF. The CDR3 DNA reads as TGTGCCACTTCCCCGGGACAGGCGACCCGGGGGCCTGGAAACACCATATATTTT. The chain combines TRBV27 with TRBJ1-3; 8 bases match TRBD1. Germline V CDR1 and CDR2: MNHEY, SMNVEV (reference sequence). The ends lost 10 bases at V and 2 bases at J; junction bases unmatched: 19. The length of the CDR3 is 18 residues.

In its sample, this clonotype was seen many times. The DNA of the CDR3 is TGTGCCAGCAGCTCTACAGGGGAGCTAGCCAAAAACATTCAGTACTTC. Its translation is CASSSTGELAKNIQYF. This chain joins TRBV5-6 and TRBJ2-4, with 7 positions matching TRBD1. The germline V gene has CDR1 SGHDT and CDR2 YYEEEE. After removal of 3 bases from V and 0 bases from J, the junction contained 6 bases not matched to a gene. CDR3 length: 16 amino acids.

V and J are TRBV9 and TRBJ1-4; no clear D. Germline-derived CDR1 and CDR2 are SGDLS and YYNGEE. The CDR3 runs to 15 residues. Trimming left V 2 bases short and J 4 bases short, with 12 bases between. The CDR3 coding sequence is TGTGCCAGCAGCGTTTCCACAGCAGTTAATGAAAAACTGTTTTTT. Protein product: CASSVSTAVNEKLFF.

A few counts support this clonotype. The chain joins TRBV12-3 or TRBV12-4 to TRBJ1-1; no clear D. V was pared by 7 bases and J by 0 bases, with 9 bases between. The CDR3 contains 13 residues. CDR3 nucleotide sequence: TGTGCCAGCACCGCGACACTGAACACTGAAGCTTTCTTT. Translating gives CASTATLNTEAFF.

In this sample, this clonotype turned up many times. The gene calls are TRBV7-2 and TRBJ2-3, with TRBD2 matching 9 bases. The junction had 2 bases not matched to a gene; V was cut back by 1 base and J by 3 bases. Germline assignment: CDR1 SGHTA and CDR2 FQGNSA. CDR3 length: 15 amino acids. The chain's CDR3 is CASSLGGLATDTQYF. CDR3 coding DNA: TGTGCCAGCAGCTTAGGGGGACTAGCTACAGATACGCAGTATTTT.

There are many counts of this clonotype. This chain links TRBV29-1 with TRBJ2-1, with 9 bases that match TRBD2. Germline V gene sequence: CDR1 SQVTM, CDR2 ANQGSEA. The CDR3 contains 14 residues. Unmatched junction bases numbered 9, after V lost 7 bases and J lost 5 bases. The CDR3 loop is CSAAWPSGNNEQFF. In nucleotides, the CDR3 is TGCAGCGCAGCCTGGCCTAGCGGGAACAATGAGCAGTTCTTC.

In DNA form, the CDR3 reads TGTGCCAGCAGTGCCGGACAGATCAACACCGGGGAGCTGTTTTTT. It translates to CASSAGQINTGELFF. The gene calls are TRBV25-1 and TRBJ2-2; a weak D match, TRBD1 (6 bases). Trimming removed 4 bases from V and 2 bases from J, with 11 bases in between. This CDR3 is built from 15 residues. Germline loops: CDR1 MGHDK, CDR2 SYGVNS.